The rows below give T cell receptor beta chains drawn from one sample of a study of cytomegalovirus exposure and HLA in healthy donors. Sequencing was performed with immunoSEQ multiplex PCR; in TCRdb, only in-frame clones are kept and a portion is missing. Here the sample spans 35,000 to 40,000 clones, about 66% being singletons. The sequenced sample was PBMCs. Receptors were obtained from a man between 50 and 59 years old in good health and CMV-seropositive. Each CDR3 is given without its conserved first and last residue. Each record gives: J gene, CDR3 length, V gene, CDR3 protein.

TRBJ1-4	13	TRBV6-5	ASRLRTGRGEKLF
TRBJ1-5	14	TRBV28	ASSLVTGAGNQPQH
TRBJ2-7	15	TRBV4-3	ASSQEATVGFSYEQY
TRBJ1-4	13	TRBV15	ATNRGQGANEKLF
TRBJ2-5	12	TRBV30	AWGKGGARETQY
TRBJ1-1	14	TRBV6-5	ASSYSPTGGHTEAF
TRBJ1-3	12	TRBV7-6	ASIPGGPGNTIY
TRBJ2-5	13	TRBV7-6	ASSPGQGRESTQY
TRBJ2-5	13	TRBV7-6	ASSGSGGPQETQY
TRBJ2-7	13	TRBV23-1	ASSQYIGSALSCS
TRBJ2-3	12	TRBV7-9	ASSRAGGTDTQY
TRBJ1-1	13	TRBV6-5	ASSSAGTGDTEAF
TRBJ2-2	16	TRBV7-2	ASSPRLGGGQNTGELF
TRBJ2-7	10	TRBV6-5	ASRGARYEQY
TRBJ2-7	11	TRBV5-1	ASSLAGLNEQY
TRBJ1-6	10	TRBV19	ASSEEAKPLH
TRBJ2-5	12	TRBV2	ASSLQVLQGTQY
TRBJ1-2	12	TRBV12-5	ASGLGTRVDGYT
TRBJ2-5	11	TRBV6-1	ANRRALGETQY
TRBJ1-5	11	TRBV7-8	ASSLDRNQPQH
TRBJ2-7	11	TRBV25-1	ASSQQEIYEQY
TRBJ1-2	13	TRBV6-5	ASSSTGTGYYGYT
TRBJ1-5	12	TRBV4-3	ASSQDPRNQPQH
TRBJ2-1	13	TRBV9	ASSVEGFSDNEQF
TRBJ2-7	13	TRBV7-9	ASSSGTSGVHEQY
TRBJ2-7	13	TRBV6-5	ASSIAEPVSYEQY
TRBJ2-2	13	TRBV9	ASSVSPLAGGELF
TRBJ2-5	13	TRBV10-3	AISDSGGAQETQY
TRBJ2-5	13	TRBV6-1	ASSEAKRIKETQY
TRBJ2-7	12	TRBV7-6	ASSLDRENGEQY
TRBJ1-2	13	TRBV4-2	ASSQDEGANYGYT
TRBJ1-3	10	TRBV5-1	ASGGDGNTIY
TRBJ2-5	12	TRBV28	ASSRQGGQETQY
TRBJ1-6	13	TRBV30	AWRRGGPYNSPLH
TRBJ2-6	12	TRBV29-1	SVLLRSGANVLT
TRBJ2-7	13	TRBV7-6	ASSPLPGQSYEQY
TRBJ1-1	13	TRBV7-8	ASSLEYTGGTEAF
TRBJ2-7	11	TRBV27	ASRSTVSYEQY
TRBJ1-6	11	TRBV6-1	AGSEPGNSPLH
TRBJ2-2	13	TRBV6-1	ASSEVRGGTGELF
TRBJ1-5	14	TRBV7-8	ASSLSGQGSNQPQH
TRBJ2-7	10	TRBV6-1	AVRGVPYEQY
TRBJ1-2	13	TRBV6-1	ASSDVLTGDYGYT
TRBJ2-2	11	TRBV27	ASSSTNTGELF
TRBJ2-2	13	TRBV7-6	ASSLGGGNTGELF
TRBJ1-2	14	TRBV18	ASSPAGAGGWDGYT
TRBJ2-5	14	TRBV7-2	ASSPPGRGEVETQY
TRBJ2-2	12	TRBV5-8	ASRRRGGTGELF
TRBJ1-1	10	TRBV29-1	SVRQANTEAF
TRBJ2-3	14	TRBV5-4	ASSLSFGGVADTQY
TRBJ2-1	13	TRBV6-4	ASSDTSGGADEQF
TRBJ1-1	14	TRBV7-8	ASSLAPGQGNTEAF
TRBJ2-3	14	TRBV7-6	ASRSGTSGSTDTQY
TRBJ1-1	12	TRBV5-1	ASSLTSPGAEAF
TRBJ1-6	12	TRBV28	ASTPGQGLSPLH